The rows below give T cell receptor beta chains drawn from one sample of a study of blood T cell repertoires in COVID-19. The protocol was immunoSEQ multiplex PCR, while the TCRdb copy is restricted to in-frame clones and leaves out a portion. Here the sample spans tens of thousands of clones, roughly 90% being singletons. The sequenced sample was peripheral blood. The origin of the receptors is a woman aged 80 or over with active COVID-19. CDR3s include the opening cysteine and the closing phenylalanine or tryptophan. D genes are given only for firm matches. Only part of the rows carry a size: once, few, many, or a class if the clone is expanded.

TRBD1,TRBJ2-2,TRBV5-1,NA,CASSIGTGWAGELFF,TGCGCCAGCAGCATCGGGACAGGGTGGGCCGGGGAGCTGTTTTTT
NA,TRBJ1-2,TRBV5-1,NA,CASSFDYTTLVSYGYTF,TGCGCCAGCAGCTTCGACTACACCACCCTGGTCTCCTATGGCTACACCTTC
TRBD1,TRBJ2-5,TRBV28,NA,CASSSGTGGQETQYF,TGTGCCAGCAGCTCTGGGACAGGGGGGCAAGAGACCCAGTACTTC
NA,TRBJ2-2,TRBV9,NA,CASSPNPDGADAGELFF,TGTGCCAGCAGCCCCAACCCGGATGGGGCAGACGCCGGGGAGCTGTTTTTT
NA,TRBJ2-3,TRBV5-1,NA,CASSLGGLFGTDTQYF,TGCGCCAGCAGCTTGGGGGGACTTTTTGGTACAGATACGCAGTATTTT
TRBD2,TRBJ2-1,TRBV9,NA,CASSPWTSGEYNEQFF,TGTGCCAGCAGCCCTTGGACTAGCGGGGAATACAATGAGCAGTTCTTC
NA,TRBJ2-2,TRBV19,NA,CASSLDSPGRGPELFF,TGTGCCAGTAGCCTGGACAGCCCCGGAAGGGGTCCGGAGCTGTTTTTT
NA,TRBJ2-1,TRBV11-2,NA,CASSLDYRSTTEQFF,TGTGCCAGCAGCTTAGATTATCGGAGCACAACTGAGCAGTTCTTC
TRBD1,TRBJ1-6,TRBV6-4,NA,CASSDSGQGNSSPLHF,TGTGCCAGCAGTGACTCGGGACAGGGTAACTCCTCACCCCTCCACTTT
TRBD1,TRBJ1-3,TRBV28,NA,CATGQGGNTIYF,TGTGCGACCGGACAGGGCGGAAACACCATATATTTT
NA,TRBJ2-2,TRBV3-1/TRBV3-2,once,CASSQGYTRDTGELFF,TGTGCCAGCAGCCAAGGATATACTAGAGACACCGGGGAGCTGTTTTTT
NA,TRBJ2-1,TRBV3-1/TRBV3-2,once,CASSRTAGTYNEQFF,TGTGCCAGCAGCCGGACTGCCGGGACCTACAATGAGCAGTTCTTC
TRBD2,TRBJ2-3,TRBV2,NA,CASRTLAGVTDTQYF,TGTGCCAGCAGAACACTAGCGGGAGTCACAGATACGCAGTATTTT
NA,TRBJ1-5,TRBV7-2,NA,CASSLLRQEPQHF,TGTGCCAGCAGCTTATTGCGCCAGGAGCCCCAGCATTTT
NA,TRBJ2-7,TRBV19,once,CATEGGGYEQYF,TGTGCCACCGAGGGAGGCGGCTACGAGCAGTACTTC
NA,TRBJ1-1,TRBV12-3/TRBV12-4,once,CASSLTTHREAFF,TGTGCCAGCAGTTTGACGACACACCGTGAAGCTTTCTTT
TRBD1,TRBJ2-1,TRBV4-1,NA,CASSLQGDNEQFF,TGCGCCAGCAGCTTACAGGGGGACAATGAGCAGTTCTTC
TRBD2,TRBJ2-5,TRBV5-1,NA,CASSLLAGASEETQYF,TGCGCCAGCAGTTTACTAGCGGGGGCGTCAGAAGAGACCCAGTACTTC
NA,TRBJ2-4,TRBV5-1,NA,CASSLGSGFLADIQYF,TGCGCCAGCAGCTTAGGTTCAGGGTTCTTGGCGGACATTCAGTACTTC
TRBD2,TRBJ2-3,TRBV20-1,NA,CSASPGTSGSDTQYF,TGCAGTGCTAGTCCCGGGACTAGCGGGAGTGATACGCAGTATTTT
NA,TRBJ1-5,TRBV19,NA,CASKGSRGYQPQHF,TGTGCCAGTAAGGGGTCCAGGGGTTATCAGCCCCAGCATTTT
TRBD2,TRBJ2-7,TRBV5-1,few,CASRPSLADSYEQYF,TGCGCCAGCAGACCATCGCTAGCGGACTCCTACGAGCAGTACTTC
NA,TRBJ2-7,TRBV28,NA,CASSPPTGHEQYF,TGTGCCAGCAGTCCGCCGACAGGCCACGAGCAGTACTTC
NA,TRBJ1-1,TRBV6-2/TRBV6-3,NA,CASSYEADTEAFF,TGTGCCAGCAGTTACGAGGCAGACACTGAAGCTTTCTTT
NA,TRBJ1-2,TRBV9,NA,CASSVGTGTDYGYTF,TGTGCCAGCAGCGTAGGTACAGGGACGGACTATGGCTACACCTTC
NA,TRBJ2-3,TRBV5-4,NA,CASSPDSVGDTQYF,TGTGCCAGCAGCCCGGACAGTGTAGGGGATACGCAGTATTTT
NA,TRBJ1-2,TRBV7-8,once,CASSLVGGQSNYGYTF,TGTGCCAGCAGCCTGGTTGGAGGACAGTCGAACTATGGCTACACCTTC
NA,TRBJ1-2,TRBV2,few,CASTRGDGYTF,TGTGCCAGCACCCGGGGAGATGGCTACACCTTC
TRBD1,TRBJ2-3,TRBV2,NA,CASEGTGLRTSTDTQYF,TGTGCCAGCGAAGGGACAGGCCTACGTACTAGCACAGATACGCAGTATTTT
NA,TRBJ2-5,TRBV5-1,NA,CASSLDGSGETQYF,TGCGCCAGCAGCTTGGATGGATCGGGTGAGACCCAGTACTTC
TRBD1,TRBJ1-2,TRBV7-2,NA,CASSPGTGGDGYTF,TGTGCCAGCAGCCCAGGGACAGGGGGCGATGGCTACACCTTC
TRBD2,TRBJ2-3,TRBV3-1/TRBV3-2,NA,CASSQLGGGTDTQYF,TGTGCCAGCAGCCAACTTGGGGGGGGCACAGATACGCAGTATTTT
NA,TRBJ2-7,TRBV29-1,once,CSVEVTGTTYEQYF,TGCAGCGTTGAAGTCACAGGTACAACCTACGAGCAGTACTTC
TRBD2,TRBJ2-3,TRBV3-1/TRBV3-2,NA,CASSQGLLAGGKFSTDTQYF,TGTGCCAGCAGCCAAGGTCTACTAGCGGGGGGGAAGTTTAGCACAGATACGCAGTATTTT
TRBD1,TRBJ1-6,TRBV20-1,NA,CSASKGQGSYNSPLHF,TGCAGTGCTAGTAAGGGACAGGGTTCCTATAATTCACCCCTCCACTTT
TRBD1,TRBJ1-2,TRBV2,NA,CASSMGQGYGYTF,TGTGCCAGCAGCATGGGACAGGGCTATGGCTACACCTTC
TRBD1,TRBJ1-5,TRBV6-5,NA,CATGGNQPQHF,TGCGCGACAGGGGGAAATCAGCCCCAGCATTTT
TRBD2,TRBJ2-3,TRBV6-1,NA,CASSEQPTSGGTDTQYF,TGTGCCAGCAGTGAACAACCTACTAGCGGGGGGACGGATACGCAGTATTTT
TRBD1,TRBJ2-3,TRBV25-1,NA,CASSEYWGTESTDTQYF,TGTGCCAGCAGTGAATATTGGGGGACAGAAAGCACAGATACGCAGTATTTT
TRBD2,TRBJ2-1,TRBV5-1,few,CASTPGGSSYNEQFF,TGCGCCAGTACCCCGGGGGGGAGCTCCTACAATGAGCAGTTCTTC
TRBD1,TRBJ1-1,TRBV30,NA,CAWTADRASAFF,TGTGCCTGGACCGCCGACAGGGCGAGTGCTTTCTTT
NA,TRBJ1-1,TRBV29-1,many,CSVTGAFF,TGCAGCGTCACGGGAGCTTTCTTT
TRBD1,TRBJ2-2,TRBV12-3/TRBV12-4,NA,CASRQGAGELFF,TGTGCCAGCAGACAGGGGGCCGGGGAGCTGTTTTTT
NA,TRBJ1-3,TRBV6-5,NA,CASSYSGATGNTIYF,TGTGCCAGCAGTTACTCGGGAGCCACCGGAAACACCATATATTTT
NA,TRBJ2-3,TRBV3-1/TRBV3-2,NA,CASSLVRDTQYF,TGTGCCAGCAGCCTAGTGAGGGATACGCAGTATTTT
TRBD2,TRBJ2-1,TRBV7-9,NA,CASSSAGLERNEQFF,TGTGCCAGCAGCTCCGCGGGACTAGAACGCAATGAGCAGTTCTTC
TRBD2,TRBJ2-2,TRBV12-3/TRBV12-4,NA,CASSGLAGELFF,TGTGCCAGCAGTGGACTAGCCGGGGAGCTGTTTTTT
NA,TRBJ1-5,TRBV7-9,few,CASSLGPQPQHF,TGTGCCAGCAGCTTAGGGCCTCAGCCCCAGCATTTT
TRBD2,TRBJ2-5,TRBV6-6,NA,CASSTSGGQETQYF,TGTGCCAGCAGTACTAGCGGGGGCCAAGAGACCCAGTACTTC
NA,TRBJ2-5,TRBV3-1/TRBV3-2,NA,CASSQGRGLGETQYF,TGTGCCAGCAGCCAAGGGCGGGGGCTAGGAGAGACCCAGTACTTC
NA,TRBJ2-5,TRBV5-8,NA,CASSLLGPSLKETQYF,TGTGCCAGCAGCTTATTGGGGCCCTCCTTAAAAGAGACCCAGTACTTC
TRBD1,TRBJ1-5,TRBV23-1,NA,CASTRQGEGQPQHF,TGCGCCAGCACCCGACAGGGGGAGGGTCAGCCCCAGCATTTT
TRBD1,TRBJ1-2,TRBV30,few,CAWSPQGATGYTF,TGTGCCTGGAGTCCACAGGGGGCGACTGGCTACACCTTC
NA,TRBJ1-2,TRBV28,NA,CASSYSDGGLRYTF,TGTGCCAGCAGTTACTCGGACGGGGGTTTGCGCTACACCTTC